The 20 T cell receptor beta chains given below trace back to one sample, sequenced in a study of blood T cell repertoires in COVID-19 (TCRdb year 2020). Library creation used the immunoSEQ multiplex PCR assay. TCRdb obtained this table from immuneACCESS and retained in-frame rearrangements with V and J assigned. These tables miss some clones; where compared with another copy, unresolved V genes account for less than half of the shortfall, and the remainder is unexplained. The sample table lists tens of thousands of clones, more than 75% of them with a count of one. 1.2% of the sample rests with the top ten. The sequencing input was peripheral blood. These receptors came from a woman of 80 years or more with acute or convalescent COVID-19.

A single count supports this clone. The chain uses TRBV5-1 and TRBJ1-4; D might be TRBD1 (5 bases). Germline V CDR1 and CDR2: SGHRS, YFSETQ. Deletions cut 4 bases from V and 7 bases from J, with 11 bases between. CDR3 size: 13 residues. Written as DNA, the CDR3 is TGCGCCAGCAGCGACCCCCAGGGTGAAAAACTGTTTTTT. It yields the protein CASSDPQGEKLFF.

CDR3 nucleotide sequence: TGTGCCAGCTCACTTGGGGGTGGGGGCCCTGAAGCTTTCTTT. This sequence encodes CASSLGGGGPEAFF. The chain recombines TRBV18 with TRBJ1-1; possibly TRBD1 for D (6 bases). The CDR3 loop spans 14 amino acids. Germline V CDR1 and CDR2: KGHSH, LQKENI. With 4 bases removed from V and 6 bases from J, the gap between germline ends came to 15 bases.

The rearrangement links TRBV3-1 (or the pseudogene TRBV3-2) to TRBJ1-1; 8 positions agree with TRBD1. Germline values: CDR1 LGHDT, CDR2 YNNKEL (reference sequence). The CDR3 is made up of 15 amino acids. The trim removed 4 bases at V and 0 bases at J, leaving 4 bases unmatched. The CDR3 DNA sequence: TGTGCCAGCAGCCCGACGGGACAGGTGAACACTGAAGCTTTCTTT. Amino acid sequence: CASSPTGQVNTEAFF.

The genes are TRBV20-1 and TRBJ2-5, with D maybe TRBD2 (5 bases). The V and J ends lost 3 bases and 6 bases respectively, with 14 bases between them. Germline CDR1 reads DFQATT; CDR2 reads SNEGSKA (reference sequence). The CDR3 extends over 13 amino acids. The CDR3 sequence: CSASRGSEKTQYF. For the CDR3, the DNA is TGCAGTGCTAGTCGAGGGAGTGAGAAGACCCAGTACTTC.

The rearrangement uses TRBV24-1 and TRBJ1-3; 7 bases agree with TRBD1. Germline loops: CDR1 KGHDR, CDR2 SFDVKD. V lost 3 bases to trimming and J lost 4 bases; unmatched junction nucleotides: 8. This CDR3 spans 16 amino acids. The CDR3 bases are TGTGCCACCAGTGATGGGTTAGGGGGCACGGGAAACACCATATATTTT. Residues: CATSDGLGGTGNTIYF.

This chain connects TRBV6-5 to TRBJ1-2; 7 positions match TRBD1. There are 14 residues in the CDR3. From germline, CDR1 is MNHEY and CDR2 SVGAGI. Trimming removed 6 bases from V and 6 bases from J; junction bases left unmatched: 10. CDR3 DNA sequence: TGTGCCAGCAGCGCGACAGGGAGCATGCATGGCTACACCTTC. It encodes CASSATGSMHGYTF.

This clone was seen more than once but under ten times. This chain connects TRBV5-1 to TRBJ2-2; possibly TRBD1 for D (6 bases). This CDR3 region has 15 residues. The V gene's germline CDR1 is SGHRS and CDR2 YFSETQ. Between the trimmed V and J ends, which lost 3 bases and 1 base, there was a span of 10 bases. The CDR3 DNA is TGCGCCAGCAGCTCCTGGGACATGAACACCGGGGAGCTGTTTTTT. Its protein is CASSSWDMNTGELFF.

V and J are TRBV5-4 and TRBJ2-7, with 12 bases lining up with TRBD2. The CDR3 has 14 amino acids. Germline CDR1 reads SGHNT; CDR2 reads YYREEE (reference sequence). The junction had 0 bases not matched to a gene; V was cut back by 3 bases and J by 2 bases. CDR3 amino acids: CASSSSGRAYEQYF. For the CDR3, the DNA is TGTGCCAGCAGCTCTAGCGGGAGGGCCTACGAGCAGTACTTC.

V is TRBV6-1 and J is TRBJ1-1, with D possibly being TRBD1 (6 bases). Trimming removed 1 base at V and 5 bases at J, with 11 bases between. Germline V lookup: CDR1 MNHNS, CDR2 SASEGT. The CDR3 has 14 residues. The CDR3 DNA reads as TGTGCCAGCAGTGAAGTTCAGGGGTGGACTGAAGCTTTCTTT. Its protein is CASSEVQGWTEAFF.

This chain links TRBV11-1 with TRBJ1-1; D unclear. From germline, CDR1 is SGHAT and CDR2 FQDESV (reference sequence). The CDR3 has 15 amino acids. Trimming stripped 6 bases from V and 1 base from J, with 15 bases between. CDR3 bases: TGTGCCAGCAGTCTCCTCCCCGAAGCGAACACTGAAGCTTTCTTT. This gives the protein CASSLLPEANTEAFF. The entire variable domain, with the rest obtained from reference TRBV11-1 and TRBJ1-1, is as follows: EAEVAQSPRYKITEKSQAVAFWCDPISGHATLYWYRQILGQGPELLVQFQDESVVDDSQLPKDRFSAERLKGVDSTLKIQPAELGDSAMYLCASSLLPEANTEAFFGQGTRLTVV.

This chain uses TRBV11-3 with TRBJ2-7; 8 bases are a match to TRBD1. Germline V gene lookup returns CDR1 SGHNT and CDR2 YENEEA. CDR3 size: 14 residues. With 1 base clipped from V and 4 bases from J, the junction kept 3 bases outside the gene matches. The CDR3 sequence is CASSLGTGPYEQYF. The CDR3 nucleotides are TGTGCCAGCAGCTTAGGGACAGGGCCGTACGAGCAGTACTTC.

The chain combines TRBV20-1 with TRBJ2-5; D is ambiguous. The germline V gene has CDR1 DFQATT and CDR2 SNEGSKA (reference sequence). V was shortened by 1 base and J by 9 bases, with 9 bases between the two germline ends. The CDR3 runs 11 residues. CDR3 DNA sequence: TGCAGTGCTAGAGTCGGTGAGGCCCAGTACTTC. It yields the protein CSARVGEAQYF.

This clone was counted a single time. The chain is built from TRBV28 and TRBJ1-2; 12 nucleotides line up with TRBD1. This CDR3 region has 16 residues. Trimming at V came to 7 bases and at J to 4 bases, leaving 10 bases not matched to a gene. Per germline, CDR1 MDHEN and CDR2 SYDVKM. The CDR3 here is CASTVGTGGAVYGYTF. The CDR3 DNA follows: TGTGCCAGCACCGTAGGGACAGGGGGCGCGGTCTATGGCTACACCTTC.

The gene calls are TRBV19 and TRBJ2-1; possibly TRBD2 for D (7 bases). Deletions cut 3 bases from V and 9 bases from J, with 18 bases between. The CDR3 contains 15 residues. Germline lookup yields CDR1 LNHDA and CDR2 SQIVND (reference sequence). CDR3 region: CASSMGAAGGGEQFF. The CDR3 DNA reads TGTGCCAGTAGTATGGGGGCAGCGGGCGGGGGTGAGCAGTTCTTC.

The chain employs TRBV28 and TRBJ2-1; D not certain. Trimming took 6 bases from V and 5 from J, leaving 2 bases between them. CDR1 is MDHEN and CDR2 is SYDVKM in the germline V gene. The CDR3 is 10 residues long. The CDR3 here is CASSDNEQFF. DNA of the CDR3: TGTGCCAGCAGCGACAATGAGCAGTTCTTC.

The V and J genes are TRBV6-4 and TRBJ1-2; 7 bases match TRBD1. After removal of 4 bases from V and 5 bases from J, the junction contained 10 bases not matched to a gene. The CDR3 is 15 amino acids. In germline, CDR1 is MRHNA, CDR2 SNTAGT. The CDR3 DNA follows: TGTGCCAGCAGTGGAAGTAGACAGGGCATATATGGCTACACCTTC. Encoded protein: CASSGSRQGIYGYTF.

This clone appeared once. The gene calls are TRBV4-2 and TRBJ1-1, with D possibly matching TRBD1 (5 bases). The germline V gene has CDR1 LGHNA and CDR2 YNFKEQ. V was cut by 1 base and J by 4 bases, with 16 bases left in between. CDR3 size: 16 residues. The CDR3 is CASSQVPGFSGTEAFF. The CDR3 DNA is TGTGCCAGCAGCCAAGTCCCAGGGTTTAGTGGCACTGAAGCTTTCTTT.

The chain recombines TRBV24-1 with TRBJ2-1; the match to TRBD2 covers 8 bases. J gave up 2 bases and V 4 bases, and 6 bases lay outside the gene matches. Germline V gene sequence: CDR1 KGHDR, CDR2 SFDVKD. This CDR3 has 16 amino acids. The CDR3, as DNA: TGTGCCACCAGTGACCTGACTAGCGAGACCTACAATGAGCAGTTCTTC. Amino acids: CATSDLTSETYNEQFF.

V is TRBV5-1 and J is TRBJ2-1; a weak D match, TRBD1 (5 bases). V was trimmed by 2 bases and J by 5 bases, leaving 14 bases between them. Germline-derived CDR1 and CDR2 are SGHRS and YFSETQ. The CDR3 has 15 amino acids. The CDR3 spells CASSLQARENNEQFF. CDR3 coding DNA: TGCGCCAGCAGCTTACAGGCCCGCGAGAACAATGAGCAGTTCTTC.

The chain uses TRBV29-1 and TRBJ2-7, with 7 bases lining up with TRBD2. The CDR3 sequence is 14 residues long. The germline V gene encodes CDR1 SQVTM and CDR2 ANQGSEA. Trimming cost V 6 bases and J 1 base; bases outside gene matches: 9. The CDR3 loop is CSVGSGGESYEQYF. CDR3 DNA sequence: TGCAGCGTGGGGTCGGGGGGTGAATCCTACGAGCAGTACTTC.